This T cell receptor (beta chain) stems from a study of regulatory T cells in long-lasting Graves disease. Arm-PCR of CDR3 regions and iRepertoire HTBI primers were the basis on which TCR beta libraries were built. TCRdb re-called the multiplex PCR reads through MiXCR, storing one row per CDR3 protein. The sample yields approximately 400,000 distinct CDR3 sequences, roughly 20% seen once. For this clonotype: What it binds is not known.

Sample time point: persistent/refractory GD, antithyroid drugs over 5 years with positive TRAb. The TCR library was made from RNA that had been extracted from PBMCs in TRIzol. Patient provenance is recorded as an endocrinology department in Xi'an, China. Germline V CDR1 and CDR2: SEHNR, FQNEAQ (reference sequence). This CDR3 region has 17 residues. Trimming cost V 2 bases and J 1 base, with 12 bases left between them. Study-wide results and limits: TRBV28, TRBJ1-2 and TRBJ2-5 were segments that persistent disease favored.

The TCR sequence derives from a woman aged 40 to 55 with Graves disease. Sequencing was performed on peripheral blood mononuclear cells (PBMCs), taken when the disease was refractory, from a patient treated with antithyroid drugs. V gene TRBV7-9 combines with J gene TRBJ2-6; D ambiguous. The CDR3 loop is CASSLQASKSGANVLTF. The CDR3 bases are TGTGCCAGCAGCTTACAGGCTTCGAAATCTGGGGCCAACGTCCTGACTTTC.